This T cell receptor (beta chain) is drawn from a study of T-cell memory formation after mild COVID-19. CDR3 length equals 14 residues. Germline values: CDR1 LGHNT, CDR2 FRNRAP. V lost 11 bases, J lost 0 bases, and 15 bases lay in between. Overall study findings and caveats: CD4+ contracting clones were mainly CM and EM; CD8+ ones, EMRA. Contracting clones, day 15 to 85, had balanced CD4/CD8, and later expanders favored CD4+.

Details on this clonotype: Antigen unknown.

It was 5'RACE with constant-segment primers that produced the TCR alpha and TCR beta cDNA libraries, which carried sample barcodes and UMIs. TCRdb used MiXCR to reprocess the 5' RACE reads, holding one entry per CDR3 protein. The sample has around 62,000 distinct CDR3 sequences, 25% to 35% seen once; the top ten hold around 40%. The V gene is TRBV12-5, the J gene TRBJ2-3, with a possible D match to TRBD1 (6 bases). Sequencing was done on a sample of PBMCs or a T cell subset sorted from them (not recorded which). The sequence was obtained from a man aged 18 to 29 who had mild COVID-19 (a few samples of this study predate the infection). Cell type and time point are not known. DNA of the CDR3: TGTGCTTGCCGCGGACAGCGTAGCACAGATACGCAGTATTTT. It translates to CACRGQRSTDTQYF.